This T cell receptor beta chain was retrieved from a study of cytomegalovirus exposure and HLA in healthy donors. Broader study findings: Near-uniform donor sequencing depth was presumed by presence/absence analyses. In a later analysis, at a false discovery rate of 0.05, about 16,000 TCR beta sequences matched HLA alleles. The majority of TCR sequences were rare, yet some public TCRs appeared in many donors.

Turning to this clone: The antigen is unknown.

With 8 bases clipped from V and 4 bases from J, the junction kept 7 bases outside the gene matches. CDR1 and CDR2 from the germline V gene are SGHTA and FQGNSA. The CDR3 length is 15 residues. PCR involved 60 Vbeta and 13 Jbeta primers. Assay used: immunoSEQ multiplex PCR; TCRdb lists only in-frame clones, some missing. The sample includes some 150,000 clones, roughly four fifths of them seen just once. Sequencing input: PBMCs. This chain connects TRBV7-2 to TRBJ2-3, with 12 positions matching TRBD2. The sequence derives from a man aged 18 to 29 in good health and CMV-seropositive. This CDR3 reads CASGRLAGVPDTQYF. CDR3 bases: TGTGCCAGCGGTCGACTAGCGGGAGTTCCAGATACGCAGTATTTT.